The 26 T cell receptor beta chains in this list originate from one sample, sequenced in a study of response to subunit inactivated influenza vaccine listed by TCRdb under 2018. To prepare the library, RT-PCR was applied. The reads were generated on an Illumina HiSeq 2500. The public reads were reanalyzed by TCRdb: fastp trimming at Q25, MiXCR alignment, in-frame beta chains only. Entries that share a CDR3 protein sequence are merged under the most common genes and DNA. Here the sample has about 180,000 distinct CDR3 sequences; approximately 9.2% occur a single time. Together, the top ten hold approximately 10% of the sample. The starting material was non-naive T cells sorted from PBMCs, obtained on the day of vaccination. The cell subset or site label here, explained by the study, means: memory T cell fraction. Receptor source: a man in his forties or fifties who received an inactivated influenza vaccine. Donor details come from another sample of the same person, matched by shared clones.

This chain uses TRBV7-8 with TRBJ2-1; TRBD2 agrees at 10 bases. Per the germline V gene, CDR1 is SGHVS and CDR2 is FQNEAQ. V trimming: 3 bases; J trimming: 8 bases; junction bases outside the gene matches: 13. The CDR3 spans 17 residues. The CDR3 protein is CASSFLTSGPLGDEQFF. For the CDR3, the DNA is TGTGCCAGCAGCTTTCTGACTAGCGGGCCTTTAGGGGATGAGCAGTTCTTC.

This clonotype appeared a few times. The chain recombines TRBV20-1 with TRBJ2-3; 7 bases agree with TRBD2. V was pared by 3 bases and J by 0 bases, with 3 bases of the junction left unmatched. CDR1 and CDR2 (germline): DFQATT, SNEGSKA (reference sequence). The CDR3 length is 14 residues. In DNA form, the CDR3 reads TGCAGTGCTAGTGGGAGGGGAAGCACAGATACGCAGTATTTT. It translates to CSASGRGSTDTQYF.

This chain joins TRBV20-1 and TRBJ2-2; D gene unclear. V was clipped by 5 bases and J by 5 bases, with 15 bases between them. This CDR3 has 14 amino acids. Germline assignment: CDR1 DFQATT and CDR2 SNEGSKA (reference sequence). The CDR3 DNA reads TGCAGTGCTCCCCCCCCTCTGGGAACCGGGGAGCTGTTTTTT. Its protein product is CSAPPPLGTGELFF.

In this sample, this clonotype turned up a few times. The chain is built from TRBV20-1 and TRBJ1-6, with 9 bases matching TRBD1. This CDR3 is 16 amino acids long. V lost 0 bases and J lost 4; bases outside the gene matches: 4. Germline CDR1 DFQATT, CDR2 SNEGSKA (reference sequence). CDR3 nucleotides: TGCAGTGCTAGAGAAACCGACAGGGGGTATAATTCACCCCTCCACTTT. Translation gives CSARETDRGYNSPLHF.

This clonotype came up many times. The rearrangement uses TRBV20-1 and TRBJ1-1; tentative D call: TRBD1 (5 bases). Germline loops: CDR1 DFQATT, CDR2 SNEGSKA (reference sequence). Trimming removed 3 bases at V and 10 bases at J, with 15 bases between. The length of the CDR3 is 12 residues. The CDR3 reads CSASDRGERAFF. The CDR3 bases are TGCAGTGCTAGTGATCGGGGCGAGAGAGCTTTCTTT.

This clonotype has a handful of counts. CDR3 nucleotides: TGTGCCAGCAGCCAAGGGGACAGGACCTCACCCCTCCACTTT. This encodes CASSQGDRTSPLHF. The J gene is TRBJ1-6, the V gene TRBV4-2; 8 nucleotides align to TRBD1. The length of the CDR3 is 14 residues. V lost 1 base, J lost 10 bases, and 3 bases stayed unmatched. The germline gives CDR1 LGHNA, CDR2 YNFKEQ.

The rearrangement links TRBV6-2 or TRBV6-3 to TRBJ2-7; possibly TRBD1 for D (5 bases). The V gene lost 4 bases and the J gene lost 0 bases, with 16 bases spanning the gap. CDR3 size: 16 residues. CDR1 and CDR2 (germline): MNHEY, SVGEGT. DNA for the CDR3: TGTGCCAGCAGTTTCTCCAGGGCCACAAGCTCCTACGAGCAGTACTTC. It encodes CASSFSRATSSYEQYF.

This clonotype was picked up a small number of times. CDR3 coding DNA: TGTGCCAGCAGTTACATCGGATCTAGCACAGATACGCAGTATTTT. It codes for CASSYIGSSTDTQYF. The chain uses TRBV6-5 and TRBJ2-3; the D is unclear. The V gene lost 2 bases and the J gene lost 0 bases, with 9 bases spanning the gap. This CDR3 has 15 residues. Germline V gene sequence: CDR1 MNHEY, CDR2 SVGAGI.

This clonotype was seen ten or more times. The chain joins TRBV12-3 or TRBV12-4 to TRBJ2-3; TRBD1 or TRBD2 may be the D gene (6 bases each). This CDR3 contains 15 residues. Trimming stripped 3 bases from V and 1 base from J, with 11 bases between. The CDR3 is CASSFYGGRTDTQYF. CDR3 nucleotide sequence: TGTGCCAGCAGTTTTTACGGGGGCCGCACAGATACGCAGTATTTT.

The table lists this clonotype with many counts. The chain employs TRBV4-2 and TRBJ2-3; TRBD2 agrees at 10 bases. Germline V lookup: CDR1 LGHNA, CDR2 YNFKEQ. CDR3 length: 18 amino acids. With V trimmed by 0 bases and J by 2 bases, 8 bases remained unmatched. In DNA, the CDR3 is TGTGCCAGCAGCCAAGACCCCACTAGCGGGGTGACCACAGATACGCAGTATTTT. Translation gives CASSQDPTSGVTTDTQYF.

The V and J genes are TRBV11-2 and TRBJ2-3; D might be TRBD2 (6 bases). The V end was cut by 5 bases, the J end by 2 bases, with 8 bases between. Looked up from germline, CDR1 is SGHAT and CDR2 is FQNNGV. There are 13 residues in the CDR3. The CDR3 spells CASSGGNTDTQYF. The CDR3 nucleotides read TGTGCCAGCAGCGGGGGGAACACAGATACGCAGTATTTT.

The chain carries TRBV7-9 and TRBJ2-5; D remains ambiguous. CDR3 size: 15 residues. V gave up 1 base and J gave up 5 bases, with 14 bases separating them. Germline lookup yields CDR1 SEHNR and CDR2 FQNEAQ (reference sequence). CDR3 DNA: TGTGCCAGCAGCTTAGGTGCCGACCATCTGGAGACCCAGTACTTC. This translates into CASSLGADHLETQYF.

This clonotype was counted many times. J is TRBJ2-1 and V is TRBV5-6; 8 nucleotides align to TRBD1. The germline V gene has CDR1 SGHDT and CDR2 YYEEEE. The V gene end was trimmed by 0 bases and the J gene end by 9 bases; junction bases not matched to a gene: 14. The CDR3 contains 17 residues. As DNA, the CDR3 is TGTGCCAGCAGCTTGGCCAAGTCGCAGGGGGCAACGGGTGAGCAGTTCTTC. This translates into CASSLAKSQGATGEQFF.

V gene TRBV9 combines with J gene TRBJ2-7; 9 nucleotides line up with TRBD1. The CDR3 has 15 residues. Germline V gene data show CDR1 as SGDLS and CDR2 as YYNGEE. J gave up 7 bases and V 0 bases, and 8 bases lay outside the gene matches. The chain's CDR3 is CASSVVPTGGREQYF. CDR3 in DNA: TGTGCCAGCAGCGTAGTTCCGACAGGGGGTCGGGAGCAGTACTTC.

This clonotype turned up a few times. The rearrangement joins TRBV3-1 to TRBJ2-6, with 7 nucleotides matching TRBD1. The germline CDR1 and CDR2 sequences are LGHDT and YNNKEL (reference sequence). Trimming took 5 bases from V and 2 from J; bases not matched to a gene: 3. The CDR3 is 15 amino acids. CDR3 region: CASSNTGAGANVLTF. The CDR3 coding sequence is TGTGCCAGCAGCAACACAGGGGCTGGGGCCAACGTCCTGACTTTC.

This rearrangement joins TRBV3-1 to TRBJ2-1; TRBD2 matches 11 bases. J gave up 6 bases and V 4 bases, and 8 bases lay outside the gene matches. The CDR3 covers 16 residues. Germline assignment: CDR1 LGHDT and CDR2 YNNKEL (reference sequence). This CDR3 reads CASSPTGTSGSNEQFF. DNA for the CDR3: TGTGCCAGCAGCCCCACCGGGACTAGCGGAAGCAATGAGCAGTTCTTC.

This clonotype was seen only a few times. The V gene is TRBV12-3 or TRBV12-4, the J gene TRBJ1-1, with a possible D match to TRBD1 (6 bases). The CDR3 has 15 residues. V lost 6 bases to trimming and J lost 0 bases, with 14 bases between them. Here the CDR3 reads CASRPTGLMNTEAFF. Written as DNA, the CDR3 is TGTGCCAGCAGGCCTACAGGGCTGATGAACACTGAAGCTTTCTTT.

V is TRBV2 and J is TRBJ2-1; 15 bases are a match to TRBD2. This CDR3 is 17 amino acids long. CDR1 is SNHLY, CDR2 FYNNEI, per germline. Trimming took 6 bases from V and 5 from J; bases not matched to a gene: 8. The CDR3 spells CASRAGLAGGPDNEQFF. DNA for the CDR3: TGTGCCAGCAGGGCCGGACTAGCGGGGGGGCCCGACAATGAGCAGTTCTTC. Together with reference TRBV2 and TRBJ2-1, the CDR3 gives the full variable domain: EPEVTQTPSHQVTQMGQEVILRCVPISNHLYFYWYRQILGQKVEFLVSFYNNEISEKSEIFDDQFSVERPDGSNFTLKIRSTKLEDSAMYFCASRAGLAGGPDNEQFFGPGTRLTVL.

CDR3 DNA sequence: TGTGCCAGTAGTATTGGGGGTACCGGGAGGGGCGGGAATGAGCAGTTCTTC. Translated: CASSIGGTGRGGNEQFF. This rearrangement joins TRBV19 to TRBJ2-1, with 8 positions matching TRBD2. The CDR3 sequence is 17 residues long. CDR1 and CDR2 from the germline V gene are LNHDA and SQIVND (reference sequence). V shed 3 bases and J 7 bases; nucleotides not matched to a gene: 14.

The table lists this clonotype with many counts. This chain uses TRBV20-1 with TRBJ2-5; D is uncertain. CDR1 and CDR2 from the germline V gene are DFQATT and SNEGSKA (reference sequence). V was cut by 6 bases and J by 2 bases, with 16 bases left in between. The CDR3 consists of 14 residues. CDR3 protein: CSALTHGRQETQYF. CDR3 coding DNA: TGCAGTGCCCTGACCCATGGCAGGCAAGAGACCCAGTACTTC.

This clonotype occurred many times. This sequence joins TRBV6-1 and TRBJ2-5; unclear D gene. Germline values: CDR1 MNHNS, CDR2 SASEGT. The CDR3 is 15 amino acids. V was pared by 6 bases and J by 2 bases, with 16 bases between. CDR3 in DNA: TGTGCCAGCAGCCAACCACACGCTAAGCAAGAGACCCAGTACTTC. Its translation: CASSQPHAKQETQYF.

This clonotype was seen only a few times. The chain carries TRBV6-5 and TRBJ2-2; D gene uncertain. Trimming pared 1 base from V and 0 bases from J, leaving 9 bases between. This CDR3 region has 16 residues. The germline gives CDR1 MNHEY, CDR2 SVGAGI. The CDR3 reads CASSYFGTANTGELFF. The CDR3 DNA is TGTGCCAGCAGTTACTTCGGCACGGCGAACACCGGGGAGCTGTTTTTT.

This clonotype has just a few counts. The genes are TRBV15 and TRBJ2-1, with 16 bases lining up with TRBD2. Germline V gene data show CDR1 as LNHNV and CDR2 as YYDKDF (reference sequence). CDR3 length: 17 amino acids. Trimming took 5 bases from V and 8 from J; bases not matched to a gene: 9. CDR3 region: CATSPGTSGRVGYEQFF. The CDR3 bases are TGTGCCACCAGCCCCGGGACTAGCGGGAGGGTGGGCTATGAGCAGTTCTTC.

This clonotype came up many times. The rearrangement links TRBV12-3 or TRBV12-4 to TRBJ1-1; the match to TRBD1 covers 7 bases. This CDR3 region has 14 residues. V shed 4 bases and J 0 bases; nucleotides not matched to a gene: 2. This chain's CDR3 is CASSWDSMNTEAFF. The CDR3 bases are TGTGCCAGCAGTTGGGACAGCATGAACACTGAAGCTTTCTTT.

This clonotype was counted many times. V usage is TRBV7-2 and J usage is TRBJ1-4; tentative D call: TRBD1 (5 bases). This CDR3 region has 16 residues. CDR1 and CDR2 (germline): SGHTA, FQGNSA. The V end lost 5 bases, the J end lost 0 bases, and 13 bases lay between the germline ends. The CDR3 region is CASSPRGRTTNEKLFF. The CDR3, as DNA: TGTGCCAGCAGCCCCCGGGGACGGACAACTAATGAAAAACTGTTTTTT. Based on the CDR3 plus reference TRBV7-2 and TRBJ1-4, the full variable domain is GAGVSQSPSNKVTEKGKDVELRCDPISGHTALYWYRQSLGQGLEFLIYFQGNSAPDKSGLPSDRFSAERTGGSVSTLTIQRTQQEDSAVYLCASSPRGRTTNEKLFFGSGTQLSVL.

This clonotype was observed many times. The chain joins TRBV4-3 to TRBJ1-5; maybe TRBD1 (6 bases). Germline loops: CDR1 LGHNA, CDR2 YSLEER. This CDR3 is 15 amino acids long. The ends were cut back, 4 bases at V and 3 bases at J, with 13 bases in the middle. CDR3 region: CASSPEPGVNQPQHF. The CDR3 DNA reads as TGCGCCAGCAGCCCCGAGCCAGGGGTCAATCAGCCCCAGCATTTT.